The next 10 T cell receptor beta chains were all read from a single sample in a study of radiotherapy plus CTLA-4 blockade in lung cancer. Assay: immunoSEQ multiplex PCR; the TCRdb copy retains only in-frame clones and omits some. The sample includes more than 95,000 clones, approximately 84% of them seen just once. The material sequenced was peripheral blood, taken from a patient treated with radiotherapy plus ipilimumab. The origin of the receptors is a human donor with non-small cell lung cancer who had a partial response to radiotherapy plus ipilimumab.

The CDR3 coding sequence is TGTGCCTGGAGCCGGGGACAGGGGGGCTACGAGCAGTACTTC. This encodes CAWSRGQGGYEQYF. The chain joins TRBV30 to TRBJ2-7; 11 positions match TRBD1. Germline CDR1 reads GTSNPN; CDR2 reads SVGIG (reference sequence). The CDR3 has 14 residues. V dropped 3 bases and J dropped 3; count of bases not matched to a gene: 4.

The chain recombines TRBV25-1 with TRBJ1-1; D gene uncertain. The CDR3 sequence is 11 residues long. From germline, CDR1 is MGHDK and CDR2 SYGVNS. Trimming pared 7 bases from V and 1 base from J, leaving 4 bases between. CDR3 nucleotide sequence: TGTGCCAGCACGCGGAACACTGAAGCTTTCTTT. Residues: CASTRNTEAFF.

The rearrangement uses TRBV5-1 and TRBJ2-1; unclear D gene. The V end was cut by 4 bases, the J end by 0 bases, with 11 bases between. Germline-derived CDR1 and CDR2 are SGHRS and YFSETQ. The CDR3 consists of 15 residues. CDR3 loop: CASSPLGASYNEQFF. CDR3 coding DNA: TGCGCCAGCAGCCCTCTGGGCGCCTCCTACAATGAGCAGTTCTTC.

The rearrangement joins TRBV5-8 to TRBJ1-1; 8 bases map to TRBD1. Trimming removed 5 bases from V and 5 bases from J; junction bases left unmatched: 11. CDR1 is SGHTS and CDR2 is YDEGEE in the germline V gene. CDR3 size: 15 residues. The CDR3 here is CASRPRTGSRTEAFF. DNA of the CDR3: TGTGCCAGCAGACCCCGGACAGGGTCACGGACTGAAGCTTTCTTT. Supplemented by reference TRBV5-8 and TRBJ1-1, the full variable domain reads EAGVTQSPTHLIKTRGQQATLRCSPISGHTSVYWYQQALGLGLQFLLWYDEGEERNRGNFPPRFSGRQFPNYSSELNVNALELEDSALYLCASRPRTGSRTEAFFGQGTRLTVV.

The CDR3 region is CAWSLRGTGNEKLFF. CDR3 in DNA: TGTGCCTGGAGTTTGAGGGGGACAGGGAATGAAAAACTGTTTTTT. The chain carries TRBV30 and TRBJ1-4; 9 bases fit TRBD1. CDR3 length: 15 residues. Germline V lookup: CDR1 GTSNPN, CDR2 SVGIG (reference sequence). J gave up 5 bases and V 2 bases, and 6 bases lay outside the gene matches.

Only a few counts were recorded for this clone. V gene TRBV5-1 combines with J gene TRBJ2-1; 7 nucleotides align to TRBD2. This CDR3 has 14 residues. From germline, CDR1 is SGHRS and CDR2 YFSETQ. Trimming took 0 bases from V and 9 from J; bases not matched to a gene: 6. CDR3 nucleotide sequence: TGCGCCAGCAGCTTGGGGGGGGGTTATGGTGAGCAGTTCTTC. Amino acid sequence: CASSLGGGYGEQFF.

The chain links TRBV6-5 to TRBJ1-2; D unclear. Germline V gene lookup returns CDR1 MNHEY and CDR2 SVGAGI. Trimming shortened V by 4 bases and J by 7 bases, and 10 bases separated the two germline ends. The CDR3 sequence is 12 residues long. The DNA for the CDR3 is TGTGCCAGCAGTTCTCAGACTAGTGGCTACACCTTC. As protein: CASSSQTSGYTF.

The rearrangement links TRBV19 to TRBJ1-4; TRBD1 might be the D (5 bases). Germline CDR1 reads LNHDA; CDR2 reads SQIVND (reference sequence). Trimming stripped 5 bases from V and 8 bases from J, with 15 bases between. This CDR3 has 14 residues. The CDR3 loop is CASSAGTFREKLFF. As DNA, the CDR3 is TGTGCCAGTAGTGCCGGGACTTTTCGGGAAAAACTGTTTTTT.

The rearrangement joins TRBV2 to TRBJ2-1, with D possibly matching TRBD2 (5 bases). Deletions cut 4 bases from V and 10 bases from J, with 14 bases between. In germline, CDR1 is SNHLY, CDR2 FYNNEI. There are 13 residues in the CDR3. The CDR3 coding sequence is TGTGCCAGCAGTGTCCGATTCTGGGAGGAGCAGTTCTTC. This sequence encodes CASSVRFWEEQFF.

The chain recombines TRBV28 with TRBJ1-4; D is possibly TRBD1 (5 bases). There are 12 residues in the CDR3. Trimming shortened V by 5 bases and J by 11 bases, and 12 bases separated the two germline ends. CDR1 MDHEN and CDR2 SYDVKM come from the germline V gene. CDR3 amino acids: CASSPTVEKLFF. CDR3 nucleotides: TGTGCCAGCAGTCCGACAGTTGAGAAACTGTTTTTT.